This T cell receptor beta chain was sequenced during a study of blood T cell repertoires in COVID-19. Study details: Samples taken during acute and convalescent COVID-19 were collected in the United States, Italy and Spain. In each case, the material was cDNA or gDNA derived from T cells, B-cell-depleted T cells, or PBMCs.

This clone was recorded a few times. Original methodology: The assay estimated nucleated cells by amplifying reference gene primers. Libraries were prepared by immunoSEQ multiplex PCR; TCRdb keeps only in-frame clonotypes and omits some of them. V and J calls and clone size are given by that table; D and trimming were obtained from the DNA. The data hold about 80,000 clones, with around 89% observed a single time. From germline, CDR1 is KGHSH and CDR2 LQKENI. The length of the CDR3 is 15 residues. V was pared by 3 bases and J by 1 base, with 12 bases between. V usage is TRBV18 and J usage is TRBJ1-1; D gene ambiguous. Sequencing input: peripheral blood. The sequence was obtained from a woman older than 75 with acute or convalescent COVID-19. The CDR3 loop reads CASSPLGKRNTEAFF. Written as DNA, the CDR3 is TGTGCCAGCTCACCCCTAGGAAAAAGGAACACTGAAGCTTTCTTT.